These 15 T cell receptor beta chains were all obtained from the same sample, sequenced in a study of T cells in Graves' hyperthyroidism and ophthalmopathy. Researchers amplified the TCR beta CDR3 regions from RNA transcripts. TCR CDR3 regions were first amplified by RT-PCR with HTBI primers. TCRdb re-derived calls from the multiplex PCR reads in MiXCR, one entry per CDR3 protein. The sample holds a few hundred thousand distinct CDR3 sequences, 15% to 19% seen once. Sequencing was done on a sample of blood. The receptor source for this set is a woman aged 25 to 39 with Graves' hyperthyroidism.

In its sample, this clonotype was seen many times. V and J are TRBV3-1 and TRBJ2-6; no clear D gene. Trimming cost V 0 bases and J 1 base, with 4 bases left between them. The CDR3 consists of 15 residues. CDR1 and CDR2 from the germline V gene are LGHDT and YNNKEL (reference sequence). Here the CDR3 reads CASSQDISGANVLTF. CDR3 coding DNA: TGTGCCAGCAGCCAAGACATATCTGGGGCCAACGTCCTGACTTTC.

This clonotype was observed a few times. V gene TRBV9 combines with J gene TRBJ2-2; a possible D gene is TRBD2 (6 bases). This CDR3 has 16 amino acids. Germline loops: CDR1 SGDLS, CDR2 YYNGEE. V was trimmed by 4 bases and J by 0 bases, leaving 13 bases between them. CDR3 sequence (DNA): TGTGCCAGCAGCCCCCGCGGGGATGCGAACACCGGGGAGCTGTTTTTT. Protein sequence: CASSPRGDANTGELFF. The variable domain in full, with the rest retrieved from reference TRBV9 and TRBJ2-2, is DSGVTQTPKHLITATGQRVTLRCSPRSGDLSVYWYQQSLDQGLQFLIQYYNGEERAKGNILERFSAQQFPDLHSELNLSSLELGDSALYFCASSPRGDANTGELFFGEGSRLTVL.

In its sample, this clonotype was seen a few times. The CDR3 nucleotides are TGCAGTGCTTCACCGGGGAGGGTCGGGGAGCAGTTCTTC. Residues: CSASPGRVGEQFF. The gene calls are TRBV20-1 and TRBJ2-1, with TRBD2 identical over 7 bases. The J segment lost 10 bases and the V segment lost 5 bases, leaving 11 bases of the junction unmatched. Germline V gene lookup returns CDR1 DFQATT and CDR2 SNEGSKA (reference sequence). CDR3 length: 13 amino acids.

This clonotype has a count of ten or more. V and J are TRBV20-1 and TRBJ2-1; unclear D gene. Per the germline V gene, CDR1 is DFQATT and CDR2 is SNEGSKA (reference sequence). The length of the CDR3 is 15 residues. V shed 0 bases and J shed 5 bases, with 14 bases lying between them. The CDR3 region has the DNA TGCAGTGCTAGAGATGCGGTCCCCAAGAACAATGAGCAGTTCTTC. This translates into CSARDAVPKNNEQFF.

The table lists this clonotype with many counts. The chain has TRBV30 and TRBJ2-2; D not resolved. From germline, CDR1 is GTSNPN and CDR2 SVGIG (reference sequence). With 3 bases removed from V and 7 bases from J, the gap between germline ends came to 9 bases. This CDR3 region has 12 residues. CDR3 region: CAWRAGIGELFF. The CDR3 DNA reads as TGTGCCTGGAGGGCAGGTATCGGGGAGCTGTTTTTT. Full variable domain (missing parts from reference TRBV30 and TRBJ2-2): SQTIHQWPATLVQPVGSPLSLECTVEGTSNPNLYWYRQAAGRGLQLLFYSVGIGQISSEVPQNLSASRPQDRQFILSSKKLLLSDSGFYLCAWRAGIGELFFGEGSRLTVL.

This clonotype was counted many times. V and J are TRBV12-3 or TRBV12-4 and TRBJ1-5; D is undetermined. The CDR3 is 13 amino acids. Trimming removed 7 bases at V and 6 bases at J, with 13 bases between. CDR3 sequence: CASTENWGQPQHF. In nucleotides, the CDR3 is TGTGCCAGCACCGAGAATTGGGGTCAGCCCCAGCATTTT.

This chain joins TRBV5-1 and TRBJ2-2; TRBD2 matches 9 bases. With V trimmed by 1 base and J by 2 bases, 12 bases remained unmatched. This CDR3 region has 19 residues. Germline lookup yields CDR1 SGHRS and CDR2 YFSETQ. Here the CDR3 reads CASSLNLAGTSPNTGELFF. The CDR3, as DNA: TGCGCCAGCAGCTTGAACCTAGCGGGAACCTCTCCCAACACCGGGGAGCTGTTTTTT.

This chain connects TRBV20-1 to TRBJ2-5; 11 bases align to TRBD1. Germline V gene lookup returns CDR1 DFQATT and CDR2 SNEGSKA (reference sequence). Losses at the gene ends were 4 bases for V and 5 bases for J; bases not matched to a gene: 6. The CDR3 sequence is 14 residues long. CDR3 sequence (DNA): TGCAGTGCTAAGGGACAGGGGGTTGGGGAGACCCAGTACTTC. This encodes CSAKGQGVGETQYF.

The chain carries TRBV2 and TRBJ1-5, with no clear D. V dropped 3 bases and J dropped 6 bases, with 9 bases sitting between them. Germline V gene lookup returns CDR1 SNHLY and CDR2 FYNNEI. The CDR3 length is 13 residues. The CDR3 loop is CASSDLGFQPQHF. The CDR3 DNA reads as TGTGCCAGCAGTGATTTGGGTTTTCAGCCCCAGCATTTT.

This clonotype has a count of ten or more. An end of the junction differs from the germline gene, which may be a read error. The V and J genes are TRBV5-1 and TRBJ2-3, with D uncertain. Germline CDR1 SGHRS, CDR2 YFSETQ. The CDR3 has 12 residues. In nucleotides, the CDR3 is TGTGCCAGCAGCTTAGTAGGCGATACGCAGTATTTT. Protein: CASSLVGDTQYF. Combining the CDR3 with reference TRBV5-1 and TRBJ2-3 gives the whole variable domain KAGVTQTPRYLIKTRGQQVTLSCSPISGHRSVSWYQQTPGQGLQFLFEYFSETQRNKGNFPGRFSGRQFSNSRSEMNVSTLELGDSALYLCASSLVGDTQYFGPGTRLTVL.

The chain employs TRBV20-1 and TRBJ2-7, with D perhaps TRBD2 (5 bases). V was clipped by 3 bases and J by 3 bases, with 18 bases between them. This CDR3 has 15 amino acids. Germline V gene data show CDR1 as DFQATT and CDR2 as SNEGSKA (reference sequence). This CDR3 reads CSASGADPLYYEQYF. The CDR3 region has the DNA TGCAGTGCTAGCGGAGCGGACCCCCTCTACTACGAGCAGTACTTC.

This clonotype was recorded many times. For the CDR3, the DNA is TGCAGTGCTAGACGGATTTTAGAGGGGGAGCAGTTCTTC. The encoded protein is CSARRILEGEQFF. The rearrangement links TRBV20-1 to TRBJ2-1, with D tentatively TRBD1 or TRBD2 (5 bases each). The CDR3 extends over 13 amino acids. Trimming took 2 bases from V and 10 from J, leaving 15 bases between them. The germline V gene encodes CDR1 DFQATT and CDR2 SNEGSKA (reference sequence).

As regards this clonotype: It may be a read error: a sequence one base away is much more abundant. This chain joins TRBV12-3 or TRBV12-4 and TRBJ2-2; D is possibly TRBD2 (6 bases). The CDR3 is made up of 17 amino acids. V was shortened by 5 bases and J by 3 bases, with 19 bases between the two germline ends. The CDR3 loop is CASSPDQEGIYTGELFF. CDR3 coding DNA: TGTGCCAGCAGTCCAGACCAGGAGGGGATCTACACCGGGGAGCTGTTTTTT.

The CDR3 loop reads CSARDLAALYNEQFF. The CDR3 DNA is TGCAGTGCTAGAGACCTAGCGGCTCTTTACAATGAGCAGTTCTTC. The V gene is TRBV20-1, the J gene TRBJ2-1; 7 positions agree with TRBD2. Per germline, CDR1 DFQATT and CDR2 SNEGSKA (reference sequence). The CDR3 has 15 residues. V lost 0 bases to trimming and J lost 4 bases; unmatched junction nucleotides: 6.

This clonotype was seen only a few times. The gene calls are TRBV7-9 and TRBJ1-1, with unresolved D. The CDR3 is 15 residues long. CDR1 is SEHNR and CDR2 is FQNEAQ in the germline V gene (reference sequence). Trimming removed 5 bases at V and 1 base at J, with 14 bases between. The CDR3: CASSGGPSANTEAFF. CDR3 coding DNA: TGTGCCAGCAGCGGCGGGCCGAGCGCGAACACTGAAGCTTTCTTT.